This T cell receptor beta chain came from a study of OX40 agonist ivuxolimab in advanced cancers. Measured with immunoSEQ multiplex PCR; TCRdb has only the in-frame clones, and not every one. The sample lists some 78,000 clones; roughly nine tenths were seen once. This CDR3 has 15 residues. With 0 bases removed from V and 4 bases from J, the gap between germline ends came to 10 bases. In germline, CDR1 is SGHRS, CDR2 YFSETQ. The chain links TRBV5-1 to TRBJ1-4, with no clear D. This clonotype was sampled from an adult with an advanced solid tumor such as melanoma, head and neck, liver or kidney cancer. The starting material was CD4+ or CD8+ T cells sorted from blood, obtained in a trial of the OX40 agonist ivuxolimab. In DNA, the CDR3 is TGCGCCAGCAGCTTGGAGGTCGGACTTAATGAAAAACTGTTTTTT. Translated, it gives CASSLEVGLNEKLFF.